The 29 T cell receptor beta chains below were found in one sample sequenced in a study of blood T cell repertoires in COVID-19. The data were produced by immunoSEQ multiplex PCR, yet TCRdb's version contains in-frame clones alone and is incomplete. The repertoire holds some 340,000 clones, with 65% to 85% as singletons. What was sequenced was peripheral blood. These receptors were obtained from a man younger than 40 with active or convalescent COVID-19.

This CDR3 is CASSWSRPDTQYF. The CDR3 nucleotides are TGTGCCAGCAGCTGGAGCCGACCAGATACGCAGTATTTT. The chain recombines TRBV7-9 with TRBJ2-3; D unresolved. V dropped 4 bases and J dropped 4 bases, with 9 bases sitting between them. CDR3 length: 13 residues. Germline CDR1 SEHNR, CDR2 FQNEAQ (reference sequence). Combining the CDR3 with reference TRBV7-9 and TRBJ2-3 gives the whole variable domain DTGVSQNPRHKITKRGQNVTFRCDPISEHNRLYWYRQTLGQGPEFLTYFQNEAQLEKSRLLSDRFSAERPKGSFSTLEIQRTEQGDSAMYLCASSWSRPDTQYFGPGTRLTVL.

The chain is built from TRBV7-9 and TRBJ1-1; TRBD1 matches at 9 bases. Germline trimming cut 7 bases from V and 5 bases from J; bases unmatched to any gene: 5. The CDR3 is made up of 13 amino acids. The germline gives CDR1 SEHNR, CDR2 FQNEAQ (reference sequence). The CDR3 DNA sequence: TGTGCCAGCACCTCGACAGGGGGAACTGAAGCTTTCTTT. This gives the protein CASTSTGGTEAFF.

This chain links TRBV23-1 with TRBJ2-7; TRBD2 might be the D (5 bases). TRBV23-1 is an open reading frame, and its role is uncertain. This CDR3 is built from 16 residues. With 3 bases removed from V and 6 bases from J, the gap between germline ends came to 21 bases. The CDR3 sequence is CASSHLQGSPGCEQYF. DNA for the CDR3: TGCGCCAGCAGTCACCTGCAAGGGTCCCCGGGATGCGAGCAGTACTTC.

This clone was detected a few times. V usage is TRBV7-3 and J usage is TRBJ1-1; D remains ambiguous. From germline, CDR1 is SGHTA and CDR2 FQGTGA. Deletions cut 5 bases from V and 1 base from J, with 14 bases between. CDR3 size: 15 residues. The CDR3 region has the DNA TGTGCCAGCAGCCGCAAGTCGTCAGGGAACACTGAAGCTTTCTTT. Encoded protein: CASSRKSSGNTEAFF.

V and J are TRBV9 and TRBJ2-7, with D perhaps matching TRBD1 (5 bases). The V end was cut by 0 bases, the J end by 2 bases, with 12 bases between. Germline V lookup: CDR1 SGDLS, CDR2 YYNGEE. The CDR3 has 15 residues. CDR3 in DNA: TGTGCCAGCAGCGTAGGGGCAGGGATGGCCTACGAGCAGTACTTC. Its translation is CASSVGAGMAYEQYF.

The chain is built from TRBV30 and TRBJ2-1; 16 bases line up with TRBD2. Germline values: CDR1 GTSNPN, CDR2 SVGIG (reference sequence). The CDR3 is 15 amino acids. V was clipped by 2 bases and J by 7 bases; unmatched bases: 2. The CDR3: CAWSRGLAGGNEQFF. The CDR3 nucleotides read TGTGCCTGGAGTCGGGGACTAGCGGGGGGGAATGAGCAGTTCTTC.

The chain combines TRBV4-1 with TRBJ1-5; 7 bases fit TRBD1. V shed 4 bases, J shed 2 bases, and the junction held 5 bases outside the gene matches. Germline V lookup: CDR1 MGHRA, CDR2 YSYEKL. The CDR3 sequence is 15 residues long. This chain's CDR3 is CASSRGGLRNQPQHF. CDR3 sequence (DNA): TGCGCCAGCAGCCGAGGGGGCCTACGCAATCAGCCCCAGCATTTT.

V usage is TRBV7-3 and J usage is TRBJ2-1, with D perhaps matching TRBD2 (5 bases). The V gene lost 5 bases and the J gene lost 4 bases, with 15 bases spanning the gap. Germline V gene data show CDR1 as SGHTA and CDR2 as FQGTGA. The CDR3 spans 15 residues. This CDR3 reads CASSPLGGPYNEQFF. CDR3 bases: TGTGCCAGCAGCCCCCTTGGCGGGCCATACAATGAGCAGTTCTTC.

Comments on this clone: Other DNA sequences in this sample translate to the same CDR3. This chain links TRBV29-1 with TRBJ2-5; D call uncertain. The CDR3 is made up of 11 amino acids. The V end lost 0 bases, the J end lost 4 bases, and 3 bases lay between the germline ends. Germline loops: CDR1 SQVTM, CDR2 ANQGSEA. CDR3 region: CSVEDLETQYF. In DNA form, the CDR3 reads TGCAGCGTTGAAGATCTAGAGACCCAGTACTTC.

V usage is TRBV6-1 and J usage is TRBJ1-1; possible D gene TRBD1, 6 bases. The germline CDR1 and CDR2 sequences are MNHNS and SASEGT. Trimming removed 4 bases at V and 0 bases at J, with 18 bases between. The CDR3 totals 17 residues. Here the CDR3 DNA reads TGTGCCAGCAGTGCACCGACAGGATCAAGGCTGAACACTGAAGCTTTCTTT. Its translation: CASSAPTGSRLNTEAFF.

The chain combines TRBV30 with TRBJ2-7, with D tentatively TRBD2 (6 bases). Trimming stripped 8 bases from V and 2 bases from J, with 19 bases between. Looked up from germline, CDR1 is GTSNPN and CDR2 is SVGIG (reference sequence). This CDR3 is 14 amino acids long. CDR3 nucleotides: TGTGCCGGAGGGGTCGGGGTCTACCCCTACGAGCAGTACTTC. This gives the protein CAGGVGVYPYEQYF. The full variable domain, with the rest looked up from reference TRBV30 and TRBJ2-7, is SQTIHQWPATLVQPVGSPLSLECTVEGTSNPNLYWYRQAAGRGLQLLFYSVGIGQISSEVPQNLSASRPQDRQFILSSKKLLLSDSGFYLCAGGVGVYPYEQYFGPGTRLTVT.

The chain couples TRBV3-1 (or the pseudogene TRBV3-2) to TRBJ2-7; 10 positions match TRBD1. The CDR3 loop spans 14 amino acids. Looked up from germline, CDR1 is LGHDT and CDR2 is YNNKEL (reference sequence). Losses at the gene ends were 4 bases for V and 5 bases for J; bases not matched to a gene: 5. The CDR3 spells CASSPRDRGNEQYF. The DNA for the CDR3 is TGTGCCAGCAGCCCCCGGGACAGGGGCAACGAGCAGTACTTC.

This clone was observed a few times. The chain combines TRBV5-1 with TRBJ2-3, with D uncertain. Trimming stripped 4 bases from V and 3 bases from J, with 9 bases between. Germline lookup yields CDR1 SGHRS and CDR2 YFSETQ. The CDR3 spans 13 residues. The CDR3 here is CASSAILTDTQYF. CDR3 bases: TGCGCCAGCAGCGCGATTCTGACAGATACGCAGTATTTT.

V gene TRBV7-7 combines with J gene TRBJ2-5; a possible D gene is TRBD2 (7 bases). V lost 4 bases to trimming and J lost 1 base, with 16 bases between them. The CDR3 loop spans 16 amino acids. CDR1 SSHAT and CDR2 FNYEAQ come from the germline V gene (reference sequence). CDR3 sequence: CASSWGSGGFQETQYF. CDR3 DNA: TGTGCCAGCAGCTGGGGATCGGGGGGCTTCCAAGAGACCCAGTACTTC.

This rearrangement joins TRBV24-1 to TRBJ2-7; D is possibly TRBD1 (5 bases). CDR1 and CDR2 from the germline V gene are KGHDR and SFDVKD. This CDR3 region has 14 residues. The V gene lost 3 bases and the J gene lost 2 bases, with 10 bases spanning the gap. This CDR3 reads CATSDADTTYEQYF. CDR3 coding DNA: TGTGCCACCAGTGATGCGGACACCACCTACGAGCAGTACTTC.

The chain is built from TRBV11-1 and TRBJ2-1; tentatively, D is TRBD2 (6 bases). The CDR3 loop spans 14 amino acids. Trimming shortened V by 6 bases and J by 5 bases, and 14 bases separated the two germline ends. Germline CDR1 SGHAT, CDR2 FQDESV (reference sequence). CDR3 residues: CASSSGSANNEQFF. For the CDR3, the DNA is TGTGCCAGCAGTTCCGGGAGCGCTAACAATGAGCAGTTCTTC. Combining the CDR3 with reference TRBV11-1 and TRBJ2-1 gives the whole variable domain EAEVAQSPRYKITEKSQAVAFWCDPISGHATLYWYRQILGQGPELLVQFQDESVVDDSQLPKDRFSAERLKGVDSTLKIQPAELGDSAMYLCASSSGSANNEQFFGPGTRLTVL.

The genes are TRBV7-9 and TRBJ2-7; no firm D call. Germline V gives CDR1 SEHNR, CDR2 FQNEAQ (reference sequence). Trimming pared 2 bases from V and 6 bases from J, leaving 8 bases between. The CDR3 has 12 residues. DNA for the CDR3: TGTGCCAGCAGCTTATCGCCCGGCGAGCAGTACTTC. Its protein product is CASSLSPGEQYF.

V gene TRBV4-1 combines with J gene TRBJ2-3; D remains ambiguous. Between the trimmed V and J ends, which lost 4 bases and 2 bases, there was a span of 16 bases. The CDR3 totals 16 residues. Germline lookup yields CDR1 MGHRA and CDR2 YSYEKL. CDR3 in DNA: TGCGCCAGCAGCCCCGCGGCACTACCGATCACAGATACGCAGTATTTT. This codes for CASSPAALPITDTQYF.

The V call is TRBV4-3, the J call TRBJ1-6, with D perhaps TRBD1 (5 bases). The ends were cut back, 0 bases at V and 9 bases at J, with 15 bases in the middle. The length of the CDR3 is 16 residues. Germline CDR1 LGHNA, CDR2 YSLEER. In nucleotides, the CDR3 is TGCGCCAGCAGCCAAGAGGGGGGAAGTAGGGGTTCACCCCTCCACTTT. Protein product: CASSQEGGSRGSPLHF.

Concerning this clone itself: Other nucleotide sequences in the sample specify the same CDR3. The rearrangement joins TRBV30 to TRBJ1-1, with D unresolved. The V and J ends lost 0 bases and 0 bases respectively, with 5 bases between them. The CDR3 has 13 amino acids. CDR1 and CDR2 from the germline V gene are GTSNPN and SVGIG (reference sequence). CDR3 in amino acids: CAWSVQMNTEAFF. As DNA, the CDR3 is TGTGCCTGGAGTGTACAGATGAACACTGAAGCTTTCTTT.

Remarks on this clone: This specimen includes other DNA sequences encoding the same CDR3. The chain couples TRBV5-1 to TRBJ1-1; no firm D call. The CDR3 sequence is 14 residues long. Germline CDR1 SGHRS, CDR2 YFSETQ. The V and J ends lost 2 bases and 1 base respectively, with 9 bases between them. In DNA, the CDR3 is TGCGCCAGCAGCTTACGAGGAGGGAACACTGAAGCTTTCTTT. This gives the protein CASSLRGGNTEAFF.

The CDR3, as DNA: TGCGCCAGCACCACACCAGGGGATGAGCAGTTCTTC. Protein: CASTTPGDEQFF. This chain joins TRBV5-1 and TRBJ2-1; possibly TRBD1 for D (6 bases). This CDR3 spans 12 amino acids. Germline loops: CDR1 SGHRS, CDR2 YFSETQ. V was clipped by 6 bases and J by 8 bases, with 12 bases between them.

The V call is TRBV7-9, the J call TRBJ2-7, with 8 bases fitting TRBD2. The V and J ends lost 11 bases and 2 bases, in that order; junction bases with no gene match: 8. This CDR3 is 13 amino acids long. CDR1 SEHNR and CDR2 FQNEAQ come from the germline V gene (reference sequence). CDR3 in amino acids: CAGSSGGTYEQYF. CDR3 nucleotide sequence: TGTGCCGGAAGCAGCGGGGGTACCTACGAGCAGTACTTC.

The genes are TRBV12-3 or TRBV12-4 and TRBJ2-7, with 9 bases matching TRBD2. The CDR3 loop spans 13 amino acids. With 5 bases clipped from V and 7 bases from J, the junction kept 6 bases outside the gene matches. CDR3 DNA sequence: TGTGCCAGCAGTCCTAGCGGGGTGCCGGAGCAGTACTTC. It specifies CASSPSGVPEQYF.

The chain combines TRBV7-2 with TRBJ1-6, with 9 bases lining up with TRBD1. Germline values: CDR1 SGHTA, CDR2 FQGNSA. This CDR3 has 14 amino acids. Trimming took 5 bases from V and 14 from J; bases not matched to a gene: 10. CDR3 sequence reads: CASSPPGTGISLHF. The CDR3 bases are TGTGCCAGCAGCCCGCCCGGGACAGGGATATCCCTCCACTTT.

The chain carries TRBV3-1 (or the pseudogene TRBV3-2) and TRBJ1-5; possibly TRBD1 for D (5 bases). CDR3 size: 15 residues. The germline V gene has CDR1 LGHDT and CDR2 YNNKEL (reference sequence). V dropped 0 bases and J dropped 6 bases, with 12 bases sitting between them. This CDR3 is CASSQDRRGSQPQHF. CDR3 coding DNA: TGTGCCAGCAGCCAAGATCGGAGGGGAAGTCAGCCCCAGCATTTT.

The chain joins TRBV7-2 to TRBJ1-1; D possibly corresponds to TRBD1 (6 bases). CDR3 size: 14 residues. The V and J ends lost 4 bases and 3 bases respectively, with 12 bases between them. Germline lookup yields CDR1 SGHTA and CDR2 FQGNSA. This CDR3 reads CASSSRGPDTEAFF. The CDR3 DNA reads TGTGCCAGCAGCTCCAGGGGCCCGGACACTGAAGCTTTCTTT.

V usage is TRBV12-3 or TRBV12-4 and J usage is TRBJ1-2; 8 bases align to TRBD1. The CDR3 contains 13 residues. V was pared by 3 bases and J by 9 bases, with 6 bases of the junction left unmatched. CDR3 amino acids: CASSFSDRGSYTF. The CDR3 DNA is TGTGCCAGCAGTTTCAGCGACAGGGGAAGCTACACCTTC.

The V and J genes are TRBV27 and TRBJ2-1; D is possibly TRBD2 (6 bases). The CDR3 runs to 15 residues. Trimming cost V 3 bases and J 5 bases, with 14 bases left between them. The germline V gene encodes CDR1 MNHEY and CDR2 SMNVEV (reference sequence). CDR3 sequence reads: CASSFWGVKNNEQFF. The CDR3 DNA sequence: TGTGCCAGCAGTTTTTGGGGGGTAAAGAACAATGAGCAGTTCTTC.